Listed here are 23 T cell receptor beta chains from one sample, sequenced in a study of blood T cell repertoires in COVID-19. Repertoires were generated with immunoSEQ multiplex PCR, while TCRdb's copy carries only in-frame clones and drops some. Here the sample spans approximately 230,000 clones, 86% being singletons. What was sequenced was PBMCs or T cells enriched from blood (not recorded which). The receptors originated from a man between 18 and 35 years old who had recovered from COVID-19.

The chain links TRBV27 to TRBJ2-7, with a possible D match to TRBD1 (6 bases). The germline V gene encodes CDR1 MNHEY and CDR2 SMNVEV (reference sequence). Trimming removed 4 bases from V and 3 bases from J, with 22 bases in between. The CDR3 runs to 17 residues. The CDR3 DNA is TGTGCCAGCAGTTCTACCCCGAGACAGGAATTGGGCTACGAGCAGTACTTC. This gives the protein CASSSTPRQELGYEQYF.

The chain uses TRBV11-3 and TRBJ1-1, with D possibly being TRBD1 (5 bases). This CDR3 is built from 13 residues. V lost 0 bases and J 7 bases, leaving 9 bases between the germline ends. Germline CDR1 SGHNT, CDR2 YENEEA. CDR3 bases: TGTGCCAGCAGCTTAGATCGGAGGGGTGAAGCTTTCTTT. Residues: CASSLDRRGEAFF.

The V gene is TRBV15, the J gene TRBJ2-3, with D possibly matching TRBD1 (6 bases). Trimming stripped 1 base from V and 1 base from J, with 12 bases between. Germline assignment: CDR1 LNHNV and CDR2 YYDKDF (reference sequence). CDR3 size: 16 residues. For the CDR3, the DNA is TGTGCCACCAGCAGAGTCCAGGGGCTGGGCACAGATACGCAGTATTTT. This sequence encodes CATSRVQGLGTDTQYF.

The chain's CDR3 is CASSPGGLAVNEQFF. CDR3 DNA: TGTGCCAGCAGCCCGGGTGGACTAGCGGTCAATGAGCAGTTCTTC. V usage is TRBV5-6 and J usage is TRBJ2-1; TRBD2 agrees at 10 bases. Germline CDR1 reads SGHDT; CDR2 reads YYEEEE. The CDR3 is made up of 15 amino acids. J gave up 6 bases and V 4 bases, and 7 bases lay outside the gene matches.

The chain uses TRBV23-1 and TRBJ2-7; no clear D. TRBV23-1 is marked as an open reading frame, function uncertain. The CDR3 sequence is 15 residues long. V gave up 0 bases and J gave up 0 bases, with 9 bases separating them. The DNA of the CDR3 is TGCGCCAGCAGTCAATCCAGATATTTCTCCTACGAGCAGTACTTC. This translates into CASSQSRYFSYEQYF.

The V call is TRBV9, the J call TRBJ2-3, with D possibly being TRBD2 (5 bases). In germline, CDR1 is SGDLS, CDR2 YYNGEE. The CDR3 has 13 residues. The ends were cut back, 4 bases at V and 1 base at J, with 7 bases in the middle. The CDR3 DNA follows: TGTGCCAGCAGCCCGAGGGGCACAGATACGCAGTATTTT. Its protein is CASSPRGTDTQYF.

This clone was counted a few times. The V gene is TRBV6-5, the J gene TRBJ2-7, with TRBD2 matching 7 bases. The V segment lost 4 bases and the J segment 3 bases; nucleotides outside the gene matches: 6. Germline V lookup: CDR1 MNHEY, CDR2 SVGAGI. CDR3 length: 14 residues. The CDR3 DNA follows: TGTGCCAGCAGTTTTGAGGCGGGAGACTACGAGCAGTACTTC. It is translated as CASSFEAGDYEQYF.

For this clone: A clone one base away is much larger, so this may be a read error. The sample has other DNA sequences that encode this CDR3 too. This chain connects TRBV5-5 to TRBJ1-6; D is perhaps TRBD1 (5 bases). The CDR3 is 17 amino acids. V was clipped by 7 bases and J by 7 bases, with 24 bases between them. In germline, CDR1 is SGHKS, CDR2 YYEKEE (reference sequence). CDR3: CASPPHDRGGVNSPLHF. The CDR3 DNA reads TGTGCCAGCCCCCCCCACGACCGGGGGGGAGTAAATTCACCCCTCCACTTT.

The chain uses TRBV6-6 and TRBJ1-5; 7 bases agree with TRBD1. Trimming removed 6 bases from V and 6 bases from J; junction bases left unmatched: 8. Germline V gene sequence: CDR1 MNHNY, CDR2 SVGAGI (reference sequence). The CDR3 consists of 14 residues. In DNA, the CDR3 is TGTGCCAGCAGCCTGCAGGCAGGGGGTCAGCCCCAGCATTTT. Translated: CASSLQAGGQPQHF.

This sequence joins TRBV19 and TRBJ1-3; D ambiguous. Trimming shortened V by 7 bases and J by 0 bases, and 10 bases separated the two germline ends. The CDR3 consists of 14 residues. The germline CDR1 and CDR2 sequences are LNHDA and SQIVND (reference sequence). CDR3 in DNA: TGTGCCAGTAATACCTATCTCTCTGGAAACACCATATATTTT. Amino acid sequence: CASNTYLSGNTIYF.

The rearrangement links TRBV12-2 to TRBJ2-7; the D segment call TRBD1 is taken from the table without a DNA check. TRBV12-2 is reported as a pseudogene. CDR3 size: 12 residues. For the CDR3, the DNA is TGTGCAAGTCGTGTCCAGGGATCCGAGCAGTACTTC. This gives the protein CASRVQGSEQYF.

J is TRBJ1-2 and V is TRBV18; D uncertain. This CDR3 comprises 13 residues. Germline lookup yields CDR1 KGHSH and CDR2 LQKENI. V lost 3 bases to trimming and J lost 6 bases, with 11 bases between them. CDR3 nucleotides: TGTGCCAGCTCACCGGGCAGGAACCATGGCTACACCTTC. It encodes CASSPGRNHGYTF.

The genes are TRBV28 and TRBJ1-1; D is possibly TRBD1 (5 bases). The CDR3 is 14 residues long. Trimming took 6 bases from V and 0 from J, leaving 11 bases between them. CDR1 is MDHEN, CDR2 SYDVKM, per germline. CDR3 protein: CASSLDSMNTEAFF. CDR3 in DNA: TGTGCCAGCAGCCTTGACAGCATGAACACTGAAGCTTTCTTT.

This chain joins TRBV2 and TRBJ2-2; 8 nucleotides line up with TRBD2. V lost 3 bases to trimming and J lost 7 bases; unmatched junction nucleotides: 13. Germline assignment: CDR1 SNHLY and CDR2 FYNNEI. This CDR3 region has 17 residues. The CDR3 DNA sequence: TGTGCCAGCAGTGACCCGGGTCTAGCGGGCTCTTTCGGGGAGCTGTTTTTT. Protein sequence: CASSDPGLAGSFGELFF.

The chain couples TRBV30 to TRBJ2-2, with TRBD2 matching 9 bases. CDR3 length equals 15 residues. The germline V gene encodes CDR1 GTSNPN and CDR2 SVGIG (reference sequence). V shed 0 bases and J 5 bases; nucleotides not matched to a gene: 4. The CDR3 here is CAWSVKLAGTGELFF. CDR3 sequence (DNA): TGTGCCTGGAGTGTAAAGCTAGCGGGGACCGGGGAGCTGTTTTTT.

This clone occurred a few times. The chain links TRBV2 to TRBJ1-1; 9 bases map to TRBD1. The J segment lost 1 base and the V segment lost 6 bases, leaving 0 bases of the junction unmatched. The CDR3 has 13 amino acids. Per the germline V gene, CDR1 is SNHLY and CDR2 is FYNNEI. CDR3 nucleotides: TGTGCCAGCAGGGGACAGGGGAACACTGAAGCTTTCTTT. Its protein product is CASRGQGNTEAFF.

V gene TRBV30 combines with J gene TRBJ1-6; tentative D call: TRBD1 (5 bases). This CDR3 contains 12 residues. Germline CDR1 GTSNPN, CDR2 SVGIG (reference sequence). Deletions cut 0 bases from V and 19 bases from J, with 16 bases between. The CDR3, as DNA: TGTGCCTGGAGTGTACAGGCGGCCTTTTTGCACTTT. Its translation: CAWSVQAAFLHF.

The genes are TRBV3-1 (or the pseudogene TRBV3-2) and TRBJ2-5; 9 bases are a match to TRBD1. Trimming took 4 bases from V and 3 from J; bases not matched to a gene: 3. The CDR3 totals 14 residues. Germline lookup yields CDR1 LGHDT and CDR2 YNNKEL (reference sequence). The chain's CDR3 is CASSPGDREETQYF. CDR3 bases: TGTGCCAGCAGCCCTGGGGACAGGGAAGAGACCCAGTACTTC.

The genes are TRBV5-1 and TRBJ2-2; D might be TRBD1 (6 bases). The length of the CDR3 is 14 residues. V was trimmed by 7 bases and J by 0 bases, leaving 10 bases between them. CDR1 and CDR2 (germline): SGHRS, YFSETQ. CDR3: CASSGTTNTGELFF. The DNA of the CDR3 is TGCGCCAGCTCTGGGACAACGAACACCGGGGAGCTGTTTTTT.

This clone has only one observation. This sample includes further DNA sequences coding for the same CDR3. This chain links TRBV9 with TRBJ2-7; 7 nucleotides line up with TRBD1. The CDR3 spans 14 residues. V gave up 0 bases and J gave up 2 bases; unmatched junction bases: 2. Germline V gives CDR1 SGDLS, CDR2 YYNGEE. The CDR3 reads CASSVGTGAYEQYF. The CDR3 DNA reads TGTGCCAGCAGCGTAGGGACAGGAGCCTACGAGCAGTACTTC.

V and J are TRBV5-8 and TRBJ2-5, with 10 bases identical to TRBD2. J gave up 5 bases and V 3 bases, and 7 bases lay outside the gene matches. CDR1 is SGHTS, CDR2 YDEGEE, per germline. The CDR3 sequence is 15 residues long. CDR3 sequence: CASSSRERGGETQYF. In DNA, the CDR3 is TGTGCCAGCAGCTCTCGAGAGCGGGGGGGTGAGACCCAGTACTTC.

This rearrangement joins TRBV5-6 to TRBJ2-7; TRBD1 is a possible D gene (6 bases). The germline CDR1 and CDR2 sequences are SGHDT and YYEEEE. The ends were cut back, 2 bases at V and 3 bases at J, with 12 bases in the middle. CDR3 length: 14 residues. The CDR3 region has the DNA TGTGCCAGCAGCTTTAGGGACACCATCTACGAGCAGTACTTC. It translates to CASSFRDTIYEQYF.

This clone was detected only a few times. The chain uses TRBV30 and TRBJ1-4; TRBD1 matches 8 bases. Germline trimming cut 1 base from V and 11 bases from J; bases unmatched to any gene: 9. Germline V gives CDR1 GTSNPN, CDR2 SVGIG (reference sequence). There are 14 residues in the CDR3. The CDR3 is CAWSDGQGGGKLFF. DNA of the CDR3: TGTGCCTGGAGTGACGGACAGGGTGGCGGGAAACTGTTTTTT.